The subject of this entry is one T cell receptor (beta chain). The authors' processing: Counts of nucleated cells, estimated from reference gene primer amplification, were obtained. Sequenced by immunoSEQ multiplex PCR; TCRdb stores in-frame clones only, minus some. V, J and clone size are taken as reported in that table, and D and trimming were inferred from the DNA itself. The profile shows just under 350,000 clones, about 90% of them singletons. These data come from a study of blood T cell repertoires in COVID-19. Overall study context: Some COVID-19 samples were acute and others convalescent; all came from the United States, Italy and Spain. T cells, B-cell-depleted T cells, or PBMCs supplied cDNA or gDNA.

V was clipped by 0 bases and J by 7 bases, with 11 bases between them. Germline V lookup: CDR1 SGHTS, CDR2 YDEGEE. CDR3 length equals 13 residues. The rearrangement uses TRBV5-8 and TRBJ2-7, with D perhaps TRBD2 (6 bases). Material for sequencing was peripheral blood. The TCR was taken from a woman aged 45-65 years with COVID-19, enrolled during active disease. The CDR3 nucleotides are TGTGCCAGCAGCTTGGCCTGGGCGGGGGAGCAGTACTTC. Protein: CASSLAWAGEQYF.